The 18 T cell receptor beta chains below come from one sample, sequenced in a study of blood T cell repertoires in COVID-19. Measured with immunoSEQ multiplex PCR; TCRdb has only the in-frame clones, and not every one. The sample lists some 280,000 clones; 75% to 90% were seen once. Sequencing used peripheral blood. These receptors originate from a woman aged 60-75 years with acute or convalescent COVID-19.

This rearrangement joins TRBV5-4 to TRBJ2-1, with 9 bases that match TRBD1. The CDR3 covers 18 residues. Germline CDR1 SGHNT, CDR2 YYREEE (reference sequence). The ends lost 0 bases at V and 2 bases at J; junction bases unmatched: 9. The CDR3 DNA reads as TGTGCCAGCAGCTTGGGGACCCTACAGGGGGCCCCCTACAATGAGCAGTTCTTC. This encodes CASSLGTLQGAPYNEQFF. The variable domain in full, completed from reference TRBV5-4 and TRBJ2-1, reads ETGVTQSPTHLIKTRGQQVTLRCSSQSGHNTVSWYQQALGQGPQFIFQYYREEENGRGNFPPRFSGLQFPNYSSELNVNALELDDSALYLCASSLGTLQGAPYNEQFFGPGTRLTVL.

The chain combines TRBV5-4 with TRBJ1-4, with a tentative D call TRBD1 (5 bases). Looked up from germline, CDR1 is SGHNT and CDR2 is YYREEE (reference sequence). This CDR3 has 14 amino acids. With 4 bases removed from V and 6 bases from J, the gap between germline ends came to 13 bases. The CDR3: CASSRDSKDEKLFF. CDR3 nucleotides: TGTGCCAGCAGCCGCGACAGTAAGGATGAAAAACTGTTTTTT. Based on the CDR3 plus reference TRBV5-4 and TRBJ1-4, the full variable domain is ETGVTQSPTHLIKTRGQQVTLRCSSQSGHNTVSWYQQALGQGPQFIFQYYREEENGRGNFPPRFSGLQFPNYSSELNVNALELDDSALYLCASSRDSKDEKLFFGSGTQLSVL.

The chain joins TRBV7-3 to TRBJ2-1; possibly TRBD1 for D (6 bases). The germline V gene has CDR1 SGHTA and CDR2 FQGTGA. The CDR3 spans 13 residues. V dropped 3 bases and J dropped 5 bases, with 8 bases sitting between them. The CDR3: CASSLQGNNEQFF. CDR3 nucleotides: TGTGCCAGCAGCTTGCAGGGGAACAATGAGCAGTTCTTC.

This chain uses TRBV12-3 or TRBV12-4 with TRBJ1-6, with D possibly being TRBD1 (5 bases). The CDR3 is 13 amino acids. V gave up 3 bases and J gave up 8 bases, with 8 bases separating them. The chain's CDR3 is CASSFGGDSPLHF. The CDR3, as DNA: TGTGCCAGCAGTTTCGGGGGGGATTCACCCCTCCACTTT.

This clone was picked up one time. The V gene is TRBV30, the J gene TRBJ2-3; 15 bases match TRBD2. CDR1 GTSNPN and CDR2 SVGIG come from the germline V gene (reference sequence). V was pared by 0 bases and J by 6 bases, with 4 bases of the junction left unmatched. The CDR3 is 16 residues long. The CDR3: CAWSVGLAGGGDTQYF. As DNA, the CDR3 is TGTGCCTGGAGTGTGGGACTAGCGGGGGGCGGGGATACGCAGTATTTT.

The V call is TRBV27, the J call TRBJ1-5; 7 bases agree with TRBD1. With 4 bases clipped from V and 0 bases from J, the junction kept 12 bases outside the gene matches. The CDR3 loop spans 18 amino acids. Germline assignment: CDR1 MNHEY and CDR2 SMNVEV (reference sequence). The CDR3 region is CASSSAGQALNSNQPQHF. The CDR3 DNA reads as TGTGCCAGCAGTTCCGCTGGACAGGCCCTAAATAGCAATCAGCCCCAGCATTTT.

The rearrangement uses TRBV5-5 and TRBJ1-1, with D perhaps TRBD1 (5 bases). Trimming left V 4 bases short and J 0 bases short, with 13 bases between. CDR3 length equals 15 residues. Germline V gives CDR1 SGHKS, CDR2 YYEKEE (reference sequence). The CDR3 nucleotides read TGTGCCAGCAGCCCGGGACTTAAAATGAACACTGAAGCTTTCTTT. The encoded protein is CASSPGLKMNTEAFF.

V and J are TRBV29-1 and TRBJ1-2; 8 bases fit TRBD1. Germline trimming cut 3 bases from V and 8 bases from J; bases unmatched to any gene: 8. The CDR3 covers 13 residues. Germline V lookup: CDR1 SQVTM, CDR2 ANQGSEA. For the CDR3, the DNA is TGCAGCGTTGACAGGGGGCCTATTCGGGGCTACACCTTC. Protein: CSVDRGPIRGYTF.

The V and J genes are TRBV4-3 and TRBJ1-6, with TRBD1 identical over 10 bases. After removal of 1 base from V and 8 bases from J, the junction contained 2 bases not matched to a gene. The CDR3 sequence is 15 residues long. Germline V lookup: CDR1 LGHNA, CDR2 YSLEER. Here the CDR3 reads CASSQGDRGHSPLHF. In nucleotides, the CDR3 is TGCGCCAGCAGCCAAGGTGACAGGGGGCATTCACCCCTCCACTTT.

The CDR3 bases are TGTGCCAGCAGCCAAGATGCGGGAGGGCCGGTCAATGAGCAGTTCTTC. Its protein is CASSQDAGGPVNEQFF. The chain has TRBV14 and TRBJ2-1, with 9 bases lining up with TRBD2. The V and J ends lost 0 bases and 6 bases, in that order; junction bases with no gene match: 6. Germline V gene data show CDR1 as SGHDN and CDR2 as FVKESK. This CDR3 is built from 16 residues. The variable domain in full, completed from reference TRBV14 and TRBJ2-1, reads EAGVTQFPSHSVIEKGQTVTLRCDPISGHDNLYWYRRVMGKEIKFLLHFVKESKQDESGMPNNRFLAERTGGTYSTLKVQPAELEDSGVYFCASSQDAGGPVNEQFFGPGTRLTVL.

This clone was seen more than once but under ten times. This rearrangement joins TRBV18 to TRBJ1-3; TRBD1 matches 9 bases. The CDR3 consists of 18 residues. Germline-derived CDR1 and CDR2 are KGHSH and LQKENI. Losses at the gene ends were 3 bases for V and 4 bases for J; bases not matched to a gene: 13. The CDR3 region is CASSPVKQGARSGNTIYF. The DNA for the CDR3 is TGTGCCAGCTCACCTGTAAAACAGGGGGCGCGTTCGGGAAACACCATATATTTT.

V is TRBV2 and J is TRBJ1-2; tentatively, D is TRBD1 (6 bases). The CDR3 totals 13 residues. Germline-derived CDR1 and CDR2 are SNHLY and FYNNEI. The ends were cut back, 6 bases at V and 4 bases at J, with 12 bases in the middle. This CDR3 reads CASRSTGPYGYTF. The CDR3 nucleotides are TGTGCCAGCAGATCGACAGGCCCCTATGGCTACACCTTC.

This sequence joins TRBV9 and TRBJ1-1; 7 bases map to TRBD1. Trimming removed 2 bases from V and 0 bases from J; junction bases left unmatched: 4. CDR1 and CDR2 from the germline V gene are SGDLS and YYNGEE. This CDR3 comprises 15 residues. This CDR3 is CASSVGGQLNTEAFF. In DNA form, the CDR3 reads TGTGCCAGCAGCGTGGGGGGACAGTTGAACACTGAAGCTTTCTTT.

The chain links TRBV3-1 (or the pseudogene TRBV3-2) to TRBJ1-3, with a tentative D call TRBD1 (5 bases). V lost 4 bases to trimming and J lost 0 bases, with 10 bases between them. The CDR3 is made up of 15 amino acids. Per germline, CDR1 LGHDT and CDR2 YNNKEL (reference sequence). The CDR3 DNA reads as TGTGCCAGCAGCCGAGCGACAGACTCTGGAAACACCATATATTTT. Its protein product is CASSRATDSGNTIYF.

CDR3 in amino acids: CSVEGAAYNEQFF. CDR3 sequence (DNA): TGCAGCGTTGAGGGGGCGGCCTACAATGAGCAGTTCTTC. The chain has TRBV29-1 and TRBJ2-1, with a weak D call TRBD1 (6 bases). This CDR3 spans 13 amino acids. CDR1 is SQVTM and CDR2 is ANQGSEA in the germline V gene. V gave up 3 bases and J gave up 2 bases, with 8 bases separating them.

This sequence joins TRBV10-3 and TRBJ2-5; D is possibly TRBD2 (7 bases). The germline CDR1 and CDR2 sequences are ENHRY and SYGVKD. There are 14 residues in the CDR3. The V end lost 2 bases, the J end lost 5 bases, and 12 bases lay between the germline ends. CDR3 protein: CAISEVGGRETQYF. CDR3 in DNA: TGTGCCATCAGTGAGGTGGGGGGGCGTGAGACCCAGTACTTC.

The CDR3: CASSVATSGRAGETQYF. CDR3 coding DNA: TGTGCCAGCAGCGTAGCTACGAGCGGGAGGGCCGGAGAGACCCAGTACTTC. The rearrangement links TRBV9 to TRBJ2-5; 10 positions match TRBD2. Trimming took 0 bases from V and 4 from J; bases not matched to a gene: 9. Germline V lookup: CDR1 SGDLS, CDR2 YYNGEE. The length of the CDR3 is 17 residues.

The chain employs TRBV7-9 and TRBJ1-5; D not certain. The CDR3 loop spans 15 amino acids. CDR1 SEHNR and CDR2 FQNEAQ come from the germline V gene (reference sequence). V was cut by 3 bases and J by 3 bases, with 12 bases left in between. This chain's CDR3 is CASSFGGIDNQPQHF. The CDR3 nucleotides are TGTGCCAGCAGCTTTGGAGGAATTGACAATCAGCCCCAGCATTTT.